The TCR beta chain described here comes from a study of human T cells and chemical hapten exposure. Study summary: On about 2 cm by about 2 cm of upper inner arm skin, sensitization was performed with 2% DPC.

This clonotype was recorded at least ten times. Time point: patch test 1, 2 weeks after DPC sensitization. This sample's treatment: therapeutic diphenylcyclopropenone sensitization with weekly scalp DPC. Each donor was an alopecia patient between 18 and 70 years of age who qualified for DPC. The CDR3 spans 16 residues. Germline-derived CDR1 and CDR2 are MNHNY and SVGAGI (reference sequence). Trimming stripped 8 bases from V and 7 bases from J, with 23 bases between. During construction of the library, unique molecular identifiers were attached to individual cDNA molecules for quantitative, reproducible TCR counting. TCRdb re-derived calls from the RACE reads in MiXCR, one entry per CDR3 protein. The sample consists of some 83,000 distinct CDR3 sequences, about 10% of them appearing once.

J is TRBJ1-4 and V is TRBV6-6; no reliable D call. The receptor was derived from a woman between 50 and 59 years old with alopecia areata. Some clones in this sample may be carry-over from other donors' samples. The sequenced sample was whole blood, obtained in connection with sensitization to the hapten diphenylcyclopropenone (DPC). CDR3 coding DNA: TGTGCCAGCTCCTATCCCCTGGCCAATAAGGGTGAAAAACTGTTTTTT. Translation: CASSYPLANKGEKLFF.